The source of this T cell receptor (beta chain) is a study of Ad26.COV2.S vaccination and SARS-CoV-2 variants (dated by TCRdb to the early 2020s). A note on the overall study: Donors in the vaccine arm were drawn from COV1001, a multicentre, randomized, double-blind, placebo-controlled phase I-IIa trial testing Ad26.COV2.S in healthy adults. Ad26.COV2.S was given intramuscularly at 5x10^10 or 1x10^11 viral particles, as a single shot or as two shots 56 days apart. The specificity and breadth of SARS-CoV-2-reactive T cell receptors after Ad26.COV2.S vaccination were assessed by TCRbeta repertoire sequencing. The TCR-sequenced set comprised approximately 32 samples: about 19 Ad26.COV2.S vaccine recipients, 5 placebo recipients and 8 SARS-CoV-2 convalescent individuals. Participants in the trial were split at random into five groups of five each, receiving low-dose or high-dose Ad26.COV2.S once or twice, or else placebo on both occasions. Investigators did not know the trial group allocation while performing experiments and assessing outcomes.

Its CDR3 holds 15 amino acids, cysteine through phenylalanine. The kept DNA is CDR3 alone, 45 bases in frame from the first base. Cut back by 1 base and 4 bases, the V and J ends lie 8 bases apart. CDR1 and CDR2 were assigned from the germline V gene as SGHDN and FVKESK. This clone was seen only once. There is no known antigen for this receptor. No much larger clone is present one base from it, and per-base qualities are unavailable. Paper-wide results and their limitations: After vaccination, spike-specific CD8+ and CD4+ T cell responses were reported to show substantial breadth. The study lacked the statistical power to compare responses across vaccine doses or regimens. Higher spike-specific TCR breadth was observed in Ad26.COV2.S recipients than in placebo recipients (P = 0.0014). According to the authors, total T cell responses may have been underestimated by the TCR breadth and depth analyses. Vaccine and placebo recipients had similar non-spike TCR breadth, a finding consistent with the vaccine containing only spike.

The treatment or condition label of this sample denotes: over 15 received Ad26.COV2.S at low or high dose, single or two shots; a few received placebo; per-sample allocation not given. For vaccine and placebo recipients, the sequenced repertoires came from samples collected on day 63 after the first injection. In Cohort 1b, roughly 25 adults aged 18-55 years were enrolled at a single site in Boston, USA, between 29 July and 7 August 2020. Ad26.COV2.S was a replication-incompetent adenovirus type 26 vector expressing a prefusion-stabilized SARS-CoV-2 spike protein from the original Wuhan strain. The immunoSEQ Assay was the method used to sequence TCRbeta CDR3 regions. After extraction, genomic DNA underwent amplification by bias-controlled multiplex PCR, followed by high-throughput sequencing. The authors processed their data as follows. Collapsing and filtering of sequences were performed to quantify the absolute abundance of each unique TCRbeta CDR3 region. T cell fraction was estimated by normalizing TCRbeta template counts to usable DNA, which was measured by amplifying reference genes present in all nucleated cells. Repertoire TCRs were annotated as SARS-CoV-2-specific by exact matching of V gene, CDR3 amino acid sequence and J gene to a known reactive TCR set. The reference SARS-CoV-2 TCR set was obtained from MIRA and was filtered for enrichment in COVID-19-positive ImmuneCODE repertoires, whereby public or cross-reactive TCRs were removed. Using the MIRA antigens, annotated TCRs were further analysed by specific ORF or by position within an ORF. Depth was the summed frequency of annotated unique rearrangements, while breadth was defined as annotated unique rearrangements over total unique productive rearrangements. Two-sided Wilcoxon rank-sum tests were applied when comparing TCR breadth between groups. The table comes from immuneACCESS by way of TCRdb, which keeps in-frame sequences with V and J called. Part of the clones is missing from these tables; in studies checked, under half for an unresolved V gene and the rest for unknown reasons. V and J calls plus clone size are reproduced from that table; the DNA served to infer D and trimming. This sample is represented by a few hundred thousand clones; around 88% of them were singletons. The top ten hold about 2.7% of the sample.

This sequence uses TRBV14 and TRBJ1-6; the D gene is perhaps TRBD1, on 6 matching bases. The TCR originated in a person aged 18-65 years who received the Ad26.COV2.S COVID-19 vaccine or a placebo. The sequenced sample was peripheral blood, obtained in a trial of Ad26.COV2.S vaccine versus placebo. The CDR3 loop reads CASSQAGAYNSPLHF. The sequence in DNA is TGTGCCAGCAGCCAAGCAGGGGCATATAATTCACCCCTCCACTTT.